A single sample is the source of the 27 T cell receptor beta chains below, sequenced in a study of blood T cell repertoires in COVID-19. The table came from immunoSEQ multiplex PCR; TCRdb's copy has only in-frame clones and leaves some out. The sample yields hundreds of thousands of clones, 80% to 90% seen once. The sample was peripheral blood. These receptors were obtained from a man aged 40-50 years with acute or convalescent COVID-19.

This chain connects TRBV19 to TRBJ2-5; a weak D match, TRBD2 (5 bases). Between the trimmed V and J ends, which lost 3 bases and 5 bases, there was a span of 13 bases. Looked up from germline, CDR1 is LNHDA and CDR2 is SQIVND (reference sequence). This CDR3 region has 14 residues. The CDR3 DNA reads as TGTGCCAGTAGTATTAGAGCAAGAGGGGAGACCCAGTACTTC. Translation: CASSIRARGETQYF.

The V and J genes are TRBV3-1 (or the pseudogene TRBV3-2) and TRBJ1-2, with 9 bases that match TRBD1. The J segment lost 6 bases and the V segment lost 3 bases, leaving 8 bases of the junction unmatched. Germline V CDR1 and CDR2: LGHDT, YNNKEL (reference sequence). This CDR3 is built from 15 residues. The CDR3 nucleotides read TGTGCCAGCAGCCAGGGGCGGGGGACAGGGAATGGCTACACCTTC. This gives the protein CASSQGRGTGNGYTF.

The rearrangement links TRBV27 to TRBJ2-1; 15 bases align to TRBD2. This CDR3 contains 15 residues. With V trimmed by 6 bases and J by 8 bases, 5 bases remained unmatched. CDR1 MNHEY and CDR2 SMNVEV come from the germline V gene (reference sequence). In DNA, the CDR3 is TGTGCCAGCAGCGTAGGGACTAGCGGGAGGCATGAGCAGTTCTTC. Translated: CASSVGTSGRHEQFF.

The chain links TRBV19 to TRBJ2-1, with 8 nucleotides matching TRBD2. Looked up from germline, CDR1 is LNHDA and CDR2 is SQIVND (reference sequence). The ends lost 6 bases at V and 5 bases at J; junction bases unmatched: 9. The CDR3 consists of 15 residues. This CDR3 is CASSWESGRNNEQFF. The CDR3 DNA reads as TGTGCCAGTAGCTGGGAGAGCGGGAGAAACAATGAGCAGTTCTTC.

The genes are TRBV3-1 (or the pseudogene TRBV3-2) and TRBJ1-2; tentatively, D is TRBD1 (6 bases). The V gene's germline CDR1 is LGHDT and CDR2 YNNKEL (reference sequence). Trimming pared 4 bases from V and 2 bases from J, leaving 8 bases between. The length of the CDR3 is 13 residues. This CDR3 reads CASSPDRNYGYTF. In DNA form, the CDR3 reads TGTGCCAGCAGCCCGGACAGAAACTATGGCTACACCTTC.

This chain connects TRBV27 to TRBJ2-5, with 7 bases lining up with TRBD2. V shed 8 bases and J 1 base; nucleotides not matched to a gene: 7. Per the germline V gene, CDR1 is MNHEY and CDR2 is SMNVEV (reference sequence). This CDR3 is 14 amino acids long. The CDR3 DNA sequence: TGTGCCAGCCGTACGTGGGGGGGCCAAGAGACCCAGTACTTC. This codes for CASRTWGGQETQYF.

This chain links TRBV25-1 with TRBJ2-6; 7 positions match TRBD1. Germline assignment: CDR1 MGHDK and CDR2 SYGVNS. CDR3 size: 18 residues. J was trimmed by 1 base and V by 1 base; bases with no gene match: 7. The CDR3 nucleotides read TGTGCCAGCAGTGAATGGAGGACAGGCCAGTCTGGGGCCAACGTCCTGACTTTC. It encodes CASSEWRTGQSGANVLTF.

The CDR3, as DNA: TGTGCCAGCCACTCGGGGGGAAGGGGCAATCAGCCCCAGCATTTT. Translating it yields CASHSGGRGNQPQHF. V is TRBV19 and J is TRBJ1-5, with D possibly matching TRBD1 (5 bases). There are 15 residues in the CDR3. Germline V CDR1 and CDR2: LNHDA, SQIVND (reference sequence). V lost 9 bases and J 2 bases, leaving 17 bases between the germline ends.

This chain joins TRBV29-1 and TRBJ2-5, with 9 bases identical to TRBD1. The CDR3 sequence is 13 residues long. V gave up 6 bases and J gave up 9 bases; unmatched junction bases: 11. Germline values: CDR1 SQVTM, CDR2 ANQGSEA. The CDR3 here is CSVLGGTGLAQYF. The DNA of the CDR3 is TGCAGCGTGTTAGGGGGGACAGGGCTCGCCCAGTACTTC.

The V call is TRBV24-1, the J call TRBJ2-3; TRBD1 agrees at 12 bases. The CDR3 runs to 17 residues. The junction had 8 bases not matched to a gene; V was cut back by 4 bases and J by 4 bases. From germline, CDR1 is KGHDR and CDR2 SFDVKD. The CDR3 here is CATSDRGTGGFADTQYF. CDR3 DNA: TGTGCCACCAGTGACCGGGGGACAGGGGGCTTCGCAGATACGCAGTATTTT.

This clone has only one observation. The chain is built from TRBV18 and TRBJ2-3; perhaps TRBD1 as D (6 bases). Germline V CDR1 and CDR2: KGHSH, LQKENI. The CDR3 runs 15 residues. Deletions cut 3 bases from V and 0 bases from J, with 10 bases between. The CDR3 sequence: CASSPSDRSTDTQYF. CDR3 coding DNA: TGTGCCAGCTCACCCAGCGACAGGAGCACAGATACGCAGTATTTT.

CDR3 nucleotides: TGCGCCAGCAGCTACGGGACTAGCGGGGGGGCCATCGGGGAGCTGTTTTTT. Its protein is CASSYGTSGGAIGELFF. J is TRBJ2-2 and V is TRBV5-1; 16 bases are shared with TRBD2. The V segment lost 3 bases and the J segment 7 bases; nucleotides outside the gene matches: 6. The germline V gene encodes CDR1 SGHRS and CDR2 YFSETQ. This CDR3 region has 17 residues.

The chain couples TRBV14 to TRBJ2-1; D might be TRBD2 (6 bases). The CDR3 covers 15 residues. Between the trimmed V and J ends, which lost 2 bases and 9 bases, there was a span of 17 bases. Germline lookup yields CDR1 SGHDN and CDR2 FVKESK. The CDR3 DNA is TGTGCCAGCAGCCAACAAGGAGGGCCTACGCGTGAGCAGTTCTTC. It yields the protein CASSQQGGPTREQFF.

The V call is TRBV15, the J call TRBJ2-1, with a possible D match to TRBD2 (7 bases). In germline, CDR1 is LNHNV, CDR2 YYDKDF (reference sequence). The ends were cut back, 8 bases at V and 5 bases at J, with 16 bases in the middle. The CDR3 sequence is 14 residues long. The CDR3 region is CATEGGRGNNEQFF. The CDR3 DNA sequence: TGTGCCACCGAGGGGGGGCGAGGGAACAATGAGCAGTTCTTC.

The chain is built from TRBV14 and TRBJ2-1; 9 bases are shared with TRBD1. Germline loops: CDR1 SGHDN, CDR2 FVKESK. The CDR3 loop spans 16 amino acids. Trimming removed 4 bases from V and 5 bases from J; junction bases left unmatched: 9. CDR3 coding DNA: TGTGCCAGCAGCCTCAGGCGGACAGGGGTCCACAATGAGCAGTTCTTC. Translation: CASSLRRTGVHNEQFF.

The rearrangement uses TRBV6-5 and TRBJ1-4, with 8 bases fitting TRBD1. The CDR3 runs to 12 residues. Germline CDR1 is MNHEY and CDR2 is SVGAGI. V shed 5 bases and J 11 bases; nucleotides not matched to a gene: 4. The CDR3 bases are TGTGCCAGCAGTCCGACAGGGGATAAACTGTTTTTT. Its translation is CASSPTGDKLFF.

This chain connects TRBV6-5 to TRBJ2-1; 7 positions agree with TRBD2. Per the germline V gene, CDR1 is MNHEY and CDR2 is SVGAGI. The V gene end was trimmed by 6 bases and the J gene end by 14 bases; junction bases not matched to a gene: 13. The CDR3 length is 13 residues. CDR3 loop: CASRRAGPGGKFF. The DNA for the CDR3 is TGTGCCAGCAGGCGGGCGGGACCGGGGGGTAAGTTCTTC.

The chain is built from TRBV7-6 and TRBJ2-3; a possible D gene is TRBD2 (6 bases). CDR1 and CDR2 from the germline V gene are SGHVS and FNYEAQ. V shed 5 bases and J shed 1 base, with 13 bases lying between them. There are 15 residues in the CDR3. In DNA, the CDR3 is TGTGCCAGCAGCCTTTTGGCGGGGCGCACAGATACGCAGTATTTT. Amino acid sequence: CASSLLAGRTDTQYF.

This clone was detected only a few times. V usage is TRBV19 and J usage is TRBJ1-1, with 8 bases that match TRBD1. The ends lost 7 bases at V and 3 bases at J; junction bases unmatched: 7. Germline V CDR1 and CDR2: LNHDA, SQIVND (reference sequence). The CDR3 is 14 residues long. The CDR3 DNA reads as TGTGCCAGTACCTCGGACAGGGTAGACACTGAAGCTTTCTTT. This codes for CASTSDRVDTEAFF.

J is TRBJ1-3 and V is TRBV5-4, with D perhaps TRBD1 (6 bases). The germline V gene encodes CDR1 SGHNT and CDR2 YYREEE (reference sequence). V gave up 4 bases and J gave up 4 bases, with 18 bases separating them. This CDR3 is 16 amino acids long. CDR3 sequence reads: CASSPWGGAAGNTIYF. CDR3 nucleotides: TGTGCCAGCAGCCCCTGGGGGGGGGCCGCCGGAAACACCATATATTTT.

The rearrangement links TRBV13 to TRBJ2-2, with a weak D call TRBD2 (5 bases). The germline CDR1 and CDR2 sequences are PRHDT and FYEKMQ (reference sequence). The CDR3 runs 16 residues. V lost 0 bases and J lost 4, with 12 bases in between. The DNA for the CDR3 is TGTGCCAGCAGCTTAGGCCTGGCTAGCATCACCGGGGAGCTGTTTTTT. Its translation is CASSLGLASITGELFF.

This sequence joins TRBV5-6 and TRBJ1-2; D possibly corresponds to TRBD1 (5 bases). Germline-derived CDR1 and CDR2 are SGHDT and YYEEEE. With 1 base removed from V and 5 bases from J, the gap between germline ends came to 15 bases. CDR3 length equals 15 residues. Here the CDR3 DNA reads TGTGCCAGCAGCTTGTTCGGACACTACATTTATGGCTACACCTTC. It codes for CASSLFGHYIYGYTF.

V gene TRBV2 combines with J gene TRBJ2-1; TRBD1 matches at 7 bases. The CDR3 length is 13 residues. Unmatched junction bases numbered 4, after V lost 6 bases and J lost 5 bases. Looked up from germline, CDR1 is SNHLY and CDR2 is FYNNEI. CDR3: CASSLQGDNEQFF. The DNA of the CDR3 is TGTGCCAGCAGCCTTCAGGGGGACAATGAGCAGTTCTTC.

This clone was recorded once. This chain links TRBV27 with TRBJ2-7; 10 nucleotides match TRBD1. Per germline, CDR1 MNHEY and CDR2 SMNVEV (reference sequence). V gave up 4 bases and J gave up 4 bases; unmatched junction bases: 1. The CDR3 length is 13 residues. CDR3 region: CASSWGQGYEQYF. DNA of the CDR3: TGTGCCAGCAGTTGGGGACAGGGGTACGAGCAGTACTTC.

The chain has TRBV9 and TRBJ2-7; TRBD2 matches at 11 bases. Germline V gene sequence: CDR1 SGDLS, CDR2 YYNGEE. V shed 4 bases, J shed 3 bases, and the junction held 6 bases outside the gene matches. This CDR3 has 15 amino acids. The CDR3 loop is CASSPGLADFYEQYF. The DNA of the CDR3 is TGTGCCAGCAGCCCGGGACTAGCGGACTTCTACGAGCAGTACTTC. The whole variable domain, filled in from reference TRBV9 and TRBJ2-7, reads DSGVTQTPKHLITATGQRVTLRCSPRSGDLSVYWYQQSLDQGLQFLIQYYNGEERAKGNILERFSAQQFPDLHSELNLSSLELGDSALYFCASSPGLADFYEQYFGPGTRLTVT.

This chain uses TRBV5-1 with TRBJ2-7, with D hard to call. V was trimmed by 1 base and J by 6 bases, leaving 8 bases between them. Germline V gene sequence: CDR1 SGHRS, CDR2 YFSETQ. The CDR3 extends over 12 amino acids. The CDR3 DNA reads as TGCGCCAGCAGCTTGACTGGGCCCGAGCAGTACTTC. Protein: CASSLTGPEQYF.

The chain links TRBV4-1 to TRBJ1-2; 9 bases align to TRBD1. The length of the CDR3 is 14 residues. Per germline, CDR1 MGHRA and CDR2 YSYEKL. Trimming at V came to 3 bases and at J to 3 bases, leaving 2 bases not matched to a gene. This CDR3 reads CASSHRDRDYGYTF. In DNA, the CDR3 is TGCGCCAGCAGCCACAGGGACAGGGACTATGGCTACACCTTC.